These T cell receptor beta chains were read from a single sample in a study of cytomegalovirus exposure and HLA in healthy donors. TCRdb keeps only in-frame clones here, not all; method: immunoSEQ multiplex PCR. This sample's table reports some 43,000 clones. The sequenced material came from PBMCs. These receptors were obtained from a woman aged 30 to 39 in good health and CMV-seronegative. CDR3s include the opening cysteine and the closing phenylalanine or tryptophan. Each record gives: V gene, J gene, CDR3 protein.

>TRBV5-4|TRBJ1-1
CASTRLGAMNTEAFF
>TRBV28|TRBJ2-7
CASRYTSGRTAYEQYF
>TRBV5-1|TRBJ1-3
CASRTRAGNTIYF
>TRBV7-6|TRBJ2-2
CASSSEVDTGELFF
>TRBV28|TRBJ1-2
CATSLQVGYTF
>TRBV9|TRBJ1-2
CASSVDRGDGYTF
>TRBV5-4|TRBJ2-7
CASSYTGVEQYF
>TRBV4-2|TRBJ2-7
CASSQEGTTQYF
>TRBV6-1|TRBJ1-5
CASSGGQGLQPQHF
>TRBV19|TRBJ2-2
CASRVGLAVNTGELFF
>TRBV5-1|TRBJ1-5
CASSFGDGQGNQPQHF
>TRBV15|TRBJ2-7
CATSREGRLYEQYF
>TRBV7-3|TRBJ2-5
CASSITSGLEETQYF
>TRBV30|TRBJ2-7
CAWSIGGQGGQYF
>TRBV2|TRBJ1-5
CASRPGGERQPQHF
>TRBV19|TRBJ1-2
CASSISRPGGQGHYGYTF
>TRBV6-1|TRBJ2-1
CASSVPGGKQFF
>TRBV7-9|TRBJ2-5
CASSLGGLVGETQYF
>TRBV7-2|TRBJ2-5
CASSLDGTGRVETQYF
>TRBV18|TRBJ1-2
CASSPQIPTGAEYGYTF
>TRBV4-1|TRBJ2-7
CASSPADFTYEQYF
>TRBV10-1|TRBJ2-2
CASSEAGTGELFF
>TRBV5-1|TRBJ1-1
CASSAQGTNTEAFF
>TRBV18|TRBJ1-5
CASSPEGQGNQPQHF
>TRBV9|TRBJ1-2
CASSSRLYGYTF
>TRBV4-1|TRBJ2-7
CASSQDPAGGNIYEQYF
>TRBV9|TRBJ1-1
CASSGVTGSAFF
>TRBV4-2|TRBJ1-3
CASSQASTSGNTIYF
>TRBV5-4|TRBJ1-2
CASSRTGGAGYTF
>TRBV11-3|TRBJ2-4
CASSLGTGENIQYF
>TRBV29-1|TRBJ2-5
CSVVVGRRRTQYF
>TRBV30|TRBJ2-2
CAWSSGTGELFF
>TRBV10-3|TRBJ2-7
CAISEPGTPTYEQYF
>TRBV27|TRBJ2-7
CASSLVGLAPEQYF
>TRBV13|TRBJ2-7
CASSFLRRLAGETYEQYF
>TRBV11-2|TRBJ2-3
CASSLVQGPNTQYF
>TRBV29-1|TRBJ2-1
CSVEDAREVFEQFF
>TRBV28|TRBJ1-2
CASSLWRVGGYGYTF
>TRBV19|TRBJ2-1
CASSILPGGYNEQFF
>TRBV6-5|TRBJ1-4
CASSYSVDPGEKLFF
>TRBV9|TRBJ2-7
CASSRTGGSYEQYF
>TRBV5-1|TRBJ2-2
CASSLAVSTGELFF
>TRBV30|TRBJ2-3
CAWLQDSSTDTQYF
>TRBV4-2|TRBJ2-2
CASSLGTTTGELFF
>TRBV19|TRBJ1-1
CASSYRVNTEAFF
>TRBV7-9|TRBJ2-3
CASSLTGWLADTQYF
>TRBV30|TRBJ2-6
CAWRTGTGANVLTF
>TRBV30|TRBJ2-3
CAWTGGFHTDTQYF
>TRBV9|TRBJ2-7
CASSAHRDRSYEQYF
>TRBV4-3|TRBJ1-5
CASSQDHGGNQPQHF
>TRBV15|TRBJ2-3
CATSSHLSGSTQYF
>TRBV4-3|TRBJ2-3
CASSQVSGTPMTDTQYF
>TRBV27|TRBJ1-1
CASSLDRGGNTEAFF
>TRBV18|TRBJ2-7
CASSPLAGVGDEQYF